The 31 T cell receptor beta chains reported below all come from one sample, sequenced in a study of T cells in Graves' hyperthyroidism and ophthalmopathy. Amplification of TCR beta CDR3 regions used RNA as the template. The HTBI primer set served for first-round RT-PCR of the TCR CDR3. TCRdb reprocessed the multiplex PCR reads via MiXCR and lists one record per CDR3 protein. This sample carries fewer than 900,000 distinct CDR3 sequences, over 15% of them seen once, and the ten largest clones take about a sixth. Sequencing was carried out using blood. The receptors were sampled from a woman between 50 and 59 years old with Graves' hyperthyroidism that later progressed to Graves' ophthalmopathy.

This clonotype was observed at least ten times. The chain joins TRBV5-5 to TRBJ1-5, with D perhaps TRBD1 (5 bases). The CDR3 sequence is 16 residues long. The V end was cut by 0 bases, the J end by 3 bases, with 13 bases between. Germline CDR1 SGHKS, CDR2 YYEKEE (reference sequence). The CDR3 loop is CASSLGASGLNQPQHF. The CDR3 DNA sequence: TGTGCCAGCAGCTTGGGGGCCTCGGGGCTCAATCAGCCCCAGCATTTT.

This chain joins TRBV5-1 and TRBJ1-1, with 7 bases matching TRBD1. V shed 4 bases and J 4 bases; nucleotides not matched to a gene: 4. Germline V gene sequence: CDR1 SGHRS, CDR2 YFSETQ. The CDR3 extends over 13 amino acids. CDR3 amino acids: CASSNQGGTEAFF. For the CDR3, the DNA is TGCGCCAGCAGCAACCAGGGGGGCACTGAAGCTTTCTTT.

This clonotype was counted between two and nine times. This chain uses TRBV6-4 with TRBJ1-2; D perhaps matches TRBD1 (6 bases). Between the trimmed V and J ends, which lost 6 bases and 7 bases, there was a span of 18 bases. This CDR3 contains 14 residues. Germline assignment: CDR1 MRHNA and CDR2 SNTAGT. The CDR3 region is CASSPEGGVGGYTF. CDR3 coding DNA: TGTGCCAGCAGCCCCGAAGGGGGTGTCGGTGGCTACACCTTC.

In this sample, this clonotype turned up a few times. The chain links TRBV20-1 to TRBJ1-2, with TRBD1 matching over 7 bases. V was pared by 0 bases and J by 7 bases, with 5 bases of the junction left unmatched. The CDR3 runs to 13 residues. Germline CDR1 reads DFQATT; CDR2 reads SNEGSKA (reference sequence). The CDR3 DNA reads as TGCAGTGCTAGAGAGCGACAGGGTCTTGGCTACACCTTC. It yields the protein CSARERQGLGYTF.

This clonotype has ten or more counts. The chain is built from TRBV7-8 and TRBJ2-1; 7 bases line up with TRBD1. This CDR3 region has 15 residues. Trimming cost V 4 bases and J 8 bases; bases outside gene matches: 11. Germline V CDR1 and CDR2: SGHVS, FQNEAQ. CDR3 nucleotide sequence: TGTGCCAGCAGCTCCACAGGGGCCGGAGGCGATGAGCAGTTCTTC. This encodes CASSSTGAGGDEQFF.

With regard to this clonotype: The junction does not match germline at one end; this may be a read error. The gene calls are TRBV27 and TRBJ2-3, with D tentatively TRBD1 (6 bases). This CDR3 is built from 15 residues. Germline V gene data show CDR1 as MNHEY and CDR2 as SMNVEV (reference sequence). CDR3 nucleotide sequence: TGTGCCATCAGTGACGCAGGGGACGTAACAGATACGCAGTATTTT. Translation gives CAISDAGDVTDTQYF.

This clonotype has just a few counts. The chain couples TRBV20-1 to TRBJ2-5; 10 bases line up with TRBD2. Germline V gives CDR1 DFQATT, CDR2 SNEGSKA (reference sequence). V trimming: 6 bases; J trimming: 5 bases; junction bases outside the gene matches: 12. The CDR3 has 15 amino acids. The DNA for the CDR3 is TGCAGTGCACGCCTAATAGCGGGGGGAGGGGAGACCCAGTACTTC. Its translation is CSARLIAGGGETQYF.

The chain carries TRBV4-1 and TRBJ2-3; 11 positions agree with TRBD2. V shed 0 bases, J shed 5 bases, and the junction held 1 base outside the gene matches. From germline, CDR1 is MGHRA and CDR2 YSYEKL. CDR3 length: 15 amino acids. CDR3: CASSQEGLAGDTQYF. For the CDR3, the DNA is TGCGCCAGCAGCCAAGAAGGACTAGCGGGAGATACGCAGTATTTT.

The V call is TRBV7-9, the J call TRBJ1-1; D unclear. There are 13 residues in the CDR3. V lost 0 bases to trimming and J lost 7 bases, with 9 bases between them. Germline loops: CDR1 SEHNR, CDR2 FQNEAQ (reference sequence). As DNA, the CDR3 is TGTGCCAGCAGCTTAGCGGCCGGCGATGAAGCTTTCTTT. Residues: CASSLAAGDEAFF.

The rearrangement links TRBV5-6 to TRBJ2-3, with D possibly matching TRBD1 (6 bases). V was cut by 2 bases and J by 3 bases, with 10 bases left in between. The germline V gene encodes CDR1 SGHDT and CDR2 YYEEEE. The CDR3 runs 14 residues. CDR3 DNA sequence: TGTGCCAGCAGCTTTATTGGACAGACAGATACGCAGTATTTT. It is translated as CASSFIGQTDTQYF.

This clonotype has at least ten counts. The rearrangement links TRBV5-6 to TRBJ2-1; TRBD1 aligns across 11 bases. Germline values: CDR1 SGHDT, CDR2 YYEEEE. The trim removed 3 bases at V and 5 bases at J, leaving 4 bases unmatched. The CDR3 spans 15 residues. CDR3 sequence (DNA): TGTGCCAGCAGCTCGGGACAGGGGGTCCACAATGAGCAGTTCTTC. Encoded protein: CASSSGQGVHNEQFF.

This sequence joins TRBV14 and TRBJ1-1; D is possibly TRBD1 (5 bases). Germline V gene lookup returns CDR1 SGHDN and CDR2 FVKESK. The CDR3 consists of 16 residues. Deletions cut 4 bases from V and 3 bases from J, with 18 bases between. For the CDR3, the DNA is TGTGCCAGCAGCCCCACCTGGACAAAGATGGACACTGAAGCTTTCTTT. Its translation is CASSPTWTKMDTEAFF. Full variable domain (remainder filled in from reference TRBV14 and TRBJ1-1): EAGVTQFPSHSVIEKGQTVTLRCDPISGHDNLYWYRRVMGKEIKFLLHFVKESKQDESGMPNNRFLAERTGGTYSTLKVQPAELEDSGVYFCASSPTWTKMDTEAFFGQGTRLTVV.

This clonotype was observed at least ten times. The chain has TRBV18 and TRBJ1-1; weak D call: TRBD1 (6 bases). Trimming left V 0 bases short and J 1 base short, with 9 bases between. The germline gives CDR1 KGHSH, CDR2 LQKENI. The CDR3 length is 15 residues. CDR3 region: CASSPPGGGNTEAFF. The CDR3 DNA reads TGTGCCAGCTCACCACCGGGGGGCGGGAACACTGAAGCTTTCTTT.

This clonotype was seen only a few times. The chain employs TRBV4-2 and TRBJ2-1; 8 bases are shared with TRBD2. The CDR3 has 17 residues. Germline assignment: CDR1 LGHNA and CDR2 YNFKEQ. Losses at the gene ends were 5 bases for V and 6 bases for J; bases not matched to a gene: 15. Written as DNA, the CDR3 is TGTGCCAGCAGCAGAGTCCGTCGCGGGGGGCCTGTCAATGAGCAGTTCTTC. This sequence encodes CASSRVRRGGPVNEQFF.

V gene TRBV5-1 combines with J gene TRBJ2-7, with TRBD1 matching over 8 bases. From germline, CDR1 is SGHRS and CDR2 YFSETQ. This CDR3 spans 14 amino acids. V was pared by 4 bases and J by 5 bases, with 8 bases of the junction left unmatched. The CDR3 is CASSQDRVFHEQYF. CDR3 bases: TGCGCCAGCAGCCAGGACAGGGTTTTCCACGAGCAGTACTTC.

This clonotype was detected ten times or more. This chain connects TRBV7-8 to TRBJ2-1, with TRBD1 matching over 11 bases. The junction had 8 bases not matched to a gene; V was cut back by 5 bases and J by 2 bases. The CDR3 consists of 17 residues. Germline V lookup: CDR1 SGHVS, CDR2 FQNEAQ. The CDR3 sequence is CASSGDRGRLPYNEQFF. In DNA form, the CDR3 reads TGTGCCAGCAGCGGGGACAGGGGGAGGCTCCCCTACAATGAGCAGTTCTTC.

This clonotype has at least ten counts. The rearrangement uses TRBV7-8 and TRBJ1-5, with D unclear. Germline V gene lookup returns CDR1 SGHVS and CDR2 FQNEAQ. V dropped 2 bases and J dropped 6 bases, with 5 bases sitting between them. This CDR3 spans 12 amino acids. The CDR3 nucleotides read TGTGCCAGCAGCTTAAGGTTTCAGCCCCAGCATTTT. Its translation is CASSLRFQPQHF.

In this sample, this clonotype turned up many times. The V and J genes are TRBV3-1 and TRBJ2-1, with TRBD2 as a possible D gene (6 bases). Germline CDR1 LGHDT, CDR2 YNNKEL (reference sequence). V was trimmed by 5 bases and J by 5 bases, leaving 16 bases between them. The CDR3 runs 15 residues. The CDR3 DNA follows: TGTGCCAGCAGCTACGTTGTAACTAGCAACAATGAGCAGTTCTTC. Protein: CASSYVVTSNNEQFF.

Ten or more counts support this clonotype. The DNA for the CDR3 is TGTGCCAGCAGCCAAGATCGAAACTTACTTAACTATGGCTACACCTTC. As protein: CASSQDRNLLNYGYTF. The chain employs TRBV3-1 and TRBJ1-2; D gene uncertain. This CDR3 is built from 16 residues. The V end lost 0 bases, the J end lost 1 base, and 12 bases lay between the germline ends. CDR1 and CDR2 (germline): LGHDT, YNNKEL (reference sequence).

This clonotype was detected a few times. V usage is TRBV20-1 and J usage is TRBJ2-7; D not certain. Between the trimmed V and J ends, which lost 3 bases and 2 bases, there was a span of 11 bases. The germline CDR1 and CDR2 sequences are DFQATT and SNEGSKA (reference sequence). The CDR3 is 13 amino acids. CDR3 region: CSARGENTYEQYF. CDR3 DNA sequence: TGCAGTGCTAGGGGCGAGAATACCTACGAGCAGTACTTC.

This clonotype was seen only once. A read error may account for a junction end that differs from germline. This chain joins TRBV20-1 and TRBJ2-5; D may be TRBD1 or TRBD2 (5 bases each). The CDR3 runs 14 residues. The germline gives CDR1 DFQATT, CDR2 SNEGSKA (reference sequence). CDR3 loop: CSARGDGVQETRYF. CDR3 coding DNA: TGCAGTGCTAGAGGGGACGGCGTCCAAGAGACCCGGTACTTC.

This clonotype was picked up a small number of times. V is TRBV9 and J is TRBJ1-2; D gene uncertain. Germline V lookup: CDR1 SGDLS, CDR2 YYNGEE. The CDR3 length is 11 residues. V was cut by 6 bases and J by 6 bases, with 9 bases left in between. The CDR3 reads CASTPLDGYTF. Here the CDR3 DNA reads TGTGCCAGCACCCCCCTGGATGGCTACACCTTC.

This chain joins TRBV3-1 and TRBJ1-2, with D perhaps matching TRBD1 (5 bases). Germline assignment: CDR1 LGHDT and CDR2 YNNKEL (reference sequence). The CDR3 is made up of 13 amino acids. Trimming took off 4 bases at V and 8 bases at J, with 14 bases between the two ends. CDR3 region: CASSPLQAGGYTF. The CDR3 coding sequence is TGTGCCAGCAGCCCTCTCCAGGCAGGGGGCTACACCTTC.

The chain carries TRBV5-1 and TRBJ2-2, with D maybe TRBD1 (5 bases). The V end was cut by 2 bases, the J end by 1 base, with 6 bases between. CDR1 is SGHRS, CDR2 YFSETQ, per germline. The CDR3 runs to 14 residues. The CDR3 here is CASSFTGNTGELFF. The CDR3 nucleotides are TGCGCCAGCAGCTTTACAGGGAACACCGGGGAGCTGTTTTTT.

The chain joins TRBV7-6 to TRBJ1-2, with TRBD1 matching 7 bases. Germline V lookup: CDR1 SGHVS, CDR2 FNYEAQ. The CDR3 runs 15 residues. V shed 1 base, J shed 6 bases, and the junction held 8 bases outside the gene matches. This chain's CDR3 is CASSLVLQGKDGYTF. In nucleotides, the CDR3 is TGTGCCAGCAGCTTAGTTCTACAGGGGAAGGATGGCTACACCTTC.

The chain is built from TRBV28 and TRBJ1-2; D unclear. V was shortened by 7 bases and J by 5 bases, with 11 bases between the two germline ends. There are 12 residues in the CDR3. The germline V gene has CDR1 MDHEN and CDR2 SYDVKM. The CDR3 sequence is CASTTGQYGYTF. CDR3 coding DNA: TGTGCCAGCACTACCGGGCAATATGGCTACACCTTC.

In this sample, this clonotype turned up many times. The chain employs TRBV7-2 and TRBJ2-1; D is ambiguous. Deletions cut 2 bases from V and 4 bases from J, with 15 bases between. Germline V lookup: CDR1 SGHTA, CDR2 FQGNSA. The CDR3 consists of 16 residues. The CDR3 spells CASSLPPGQPYNEQFF. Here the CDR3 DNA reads TGTGCCAGCAGCTTACCTCCGGGTCAGCCGTACAATGAGCAGTTCTTC. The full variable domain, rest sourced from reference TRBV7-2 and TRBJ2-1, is GAGVSQSPSNKVTEKGKDVELRCDPISGHTALYWYRQSLGQGLEFLIYFQGNSAPDKSGLPSDRFSAERTGGSVSTLTIQRTQQEDSAVYLCASSLPPGQPYNEQFFGPGTRLTVL.

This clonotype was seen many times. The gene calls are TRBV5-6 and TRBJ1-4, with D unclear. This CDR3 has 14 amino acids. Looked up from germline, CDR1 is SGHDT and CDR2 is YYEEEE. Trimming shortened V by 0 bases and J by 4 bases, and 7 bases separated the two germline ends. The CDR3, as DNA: TGTGCCAGCAGCTTGGACGGATTTAATGAAAAACTGTTTTTT. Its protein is CASSLDGFNEKLFF.

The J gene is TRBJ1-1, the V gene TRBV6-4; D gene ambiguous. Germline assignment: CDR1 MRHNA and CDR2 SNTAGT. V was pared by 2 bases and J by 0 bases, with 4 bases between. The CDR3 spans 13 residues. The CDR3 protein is CASSDQVNTEAFF. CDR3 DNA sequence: TGTGCCAGCAGTGACCAGGTGAACACTGAAGCTTTCTTT.

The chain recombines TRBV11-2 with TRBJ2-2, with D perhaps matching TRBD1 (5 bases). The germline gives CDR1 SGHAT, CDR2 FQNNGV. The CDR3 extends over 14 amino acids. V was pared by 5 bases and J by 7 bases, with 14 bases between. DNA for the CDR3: TGTGCCAGCAGCCGAGTGGGGCCGGTCGGGGAGCTGTTTTTT. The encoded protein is CASSRVGPVGELFF. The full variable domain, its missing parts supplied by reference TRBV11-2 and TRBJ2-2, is EAGVAQSPRYKIIEKRQSVAFWCNPISGHATLYWYQQILGQGPKLLIQFQNNGVVDDSQLPKDRFSAERLKGVDSTLKIQPAKLEDSAVYLCASSRVGPVGELFFGEGSRLTVL.

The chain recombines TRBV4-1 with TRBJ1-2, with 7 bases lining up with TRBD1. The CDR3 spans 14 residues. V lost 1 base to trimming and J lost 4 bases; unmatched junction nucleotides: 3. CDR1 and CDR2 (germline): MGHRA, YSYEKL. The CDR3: CASSQGDSFYGYTF. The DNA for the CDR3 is TGCGCCAGCAGCCAAGGGGACAGCTTCTATGGCTACACCTTC.